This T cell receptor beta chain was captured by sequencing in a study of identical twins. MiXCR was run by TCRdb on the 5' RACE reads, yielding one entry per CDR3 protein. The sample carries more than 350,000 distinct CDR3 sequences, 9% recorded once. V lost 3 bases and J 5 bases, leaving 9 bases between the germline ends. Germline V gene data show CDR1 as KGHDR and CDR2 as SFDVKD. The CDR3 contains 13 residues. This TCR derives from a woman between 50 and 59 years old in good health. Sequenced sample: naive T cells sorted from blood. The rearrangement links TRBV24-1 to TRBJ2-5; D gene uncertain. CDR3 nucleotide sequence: TGTGCCACCAGTGATCCCCCCGGGGAGACCCAGTACTTC. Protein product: CATSDPPGETQYF.